These 29 T cell receptor beta chains share one sample of origin, sequenced in a study of cytomegalovirus exposure and HLA in healthy donors. PCR amplification relied on 60 Vbeta primers (plus 13 Jbeta primers). The method was immunoSEQ multiplex PCR; TCRdb's version includes in-frame clones alone and lacks a portion of them. The data contain nearly 110,000 clones, approximately 71% of them singletons. The sequenced material came from PBMCs. These receptor sequences come from a man in his forties or fifties in good health and CMV-seronegative.

This sequence joins TRBV6-4 and TRBJ1-1, with D hard to call. The CDR3 is 13 residues long. Germline-derived CDR1 and CDR2 are MRHNA and SNTAGT. Trimming took 10 bases from V and 1 from J, leaving 13 bases between them. The DNA for the CDR3 is TGTGCCACCCAAGCAGGCGAGAACACTGAAGCTTTCTTT. It codes for CATQAGENTEAFF.

The J gene is TRBJ2-2, the V gene TRBV5-6; 7 nucleotides agree with TRBD1. Per the germline V gene, CDR1 is SGHDT and CDR2 is YYEEEE. The CDR3 is made up of 18 amino acids. V trimming: 0 bases; J trimming: 2 bases; junction bases outside the gene matches: 10. CDR3 coding DNA: TGTGCCAGCAGCTTGGGGACAGGTTCAGCGCGAAACACCGGGGAGCTGTTTTTT. Protein product: CASSLGTGSARNTGELFF.

The genes are TRBV9 and TRBJ1-2, with 8 nucleotides matching TRBD1. CDR1 is SGDLS, CDR2 YYNGEE, per germline. CDR3 length: 17 residues. The ends lost 5 bases at V and 6 bases at J; junction bases unmatched: 18. The DNA for the CDR3 is TGTGCCAGCAGTTTTCCGGCCGGCTGGGACAGGCCTAATGGCTACACCTTC. Residues: CASSFPAGWDRPNGYTF.

This chain links TRBV6-5 with TRBJ2-1; 9 bases align to TRBD2. Germline loops: CDR1 MNHEY, CDR2 SVGAGI. V shed 6 bases and J 7 bases; nucleotides not matched to a gene: 4. CDR3 length: 13 amino acids. The CDR3 spells CASRMLAGNEQFF. In nucleotides, the CDR3 is TGTGCCAGCAGAATGCTAGCGGGGAATGAGCAGTTCTTC.

The V and J genes are TRBV5-8 and TRBJ1-3; no firm D call. V was cut by 2 bases and J by 0 bases, with 9 bases left in between. The CDR3 covers 15 residues. The germline V gene has CDR1 SGHTS and CDR2 YDEGEE. The DNA of the CDR3 is TGTGCCAGCAGCTTTGGACGGGACTCTGGAAACACCATATATTTT. Protein: CASSFGRDSGNTIYF. Full variable domain (outside the CDR3, taken from reference TRBV5-8 and TRBJ1-3): EAGVTQSPTHLIKTRGQQATLRCSPISGHTSVYWYQQALGLGLQFLLWYDEGEERNRGNFPPRFSGRQFPNYSSELNVNALELEDSALYLCASSFGRDSGNTIYFGEGSWLTVV.

The CDR3 sequence is CASSESDSYNSPLHF. DNA of the CDR3: TGTGCCAGCAGTGAAAGCGATTCCTATAATTCACCCCTCCACTTT. This chain joins TRBV2 and TRBJ1-6; D remains ambiguous. The V end was cut by 2 bases, the J end by 1 base, with 6 bases between. Germline values: CDR1 SNHLY, CDR2 FYNNEI. CDR3 length equals 15 residues.

The rearrangement joins TRBV15 to TRBJ2-2; TRBD2 matches at 8 bases. The CDR3 consists of 16 residues. Germline CDR1 LNHNV, CDR2 YYDKDF (reference sequence). With 1 base clipped from V and 6 bases from J, the junction kept 7 bases outside the gene matches. The CDR3 is CATSRGTSFSSGELFF. The DNA for the CDR3 is TGTGCCACCAGCAGAGGGACTAGCTTTTCTTCCGGGGAGCTGTTTTTT.

This sequence joins TRBV11-1 and TRBJ2-2, with 8 bases identical to TRBD2. Germline CDR1 is SGHAT and CDR2 is FQDESV (reference sequence). The junction had 7 bases not matched to a gene; V was cut back by 4 bases and J by 6 bases. This CDR3 has 15 residues. This CDR3 reads CASSSSFGGAGELFF. In DNA, the CDR3 is TGTGCCAGCAGCTCGTCCTTCGGGGGGGCCGGGGAGCTGTTTTTT.

This chain joins TRBV6-4 and TRBJ2-1; TRBD2 matches 12 bases. Germline trimming cut 8 bases from V and 8 bases from J; bases unmatched to any gene: 13. This CDR3 region has 16 residues. Germline lookup yields CDR1 MRHNA and CDR2 SNTAGT. The CDR3 spells CASALGLAGGPDEQFF. The CDR3 region has the DNA TGTGCCAGCGCCCTGGGGCTAGCGGGGGGGCCGGATGAGCAGTTCTTC.

The chain is built from TRBV27 and TRBJ1-6, with TRBD1 identical over 10 bases. The V gene end was trimmed by 8 bases and the J gene end by 2 bases; junction bases not matched to a gene: 12. Germline V gene sequence: CDR1 MNHEY, CDR2 SMNVEV (reference sequence). The CDR3 has 18 residues. The CDR3 sequence is CASQRTGGTYTYNSPLHF. In nucleotides, the CDR3 is TGTGCCAGCCAACGGACAGGGGGTACCTACACCTATAATTCACCCCTCCACTTT.

V gene TRBV27 combines with J gene TRBJ1-5, with D maybe TRBD1 (5 bases). CDR3 size: 15 residues. Deletions cut 5 bases from V and 5 bases from J, with 16 bases between. CDR1 and CDR2 from the germline V gene are MNHEY and SMNVEV (reference sequence). CDR3 nucleotide sequence: TGTGCCAGCAGTCCCCTTAGGGGTCGAGATCAGCCCCAGCATTTT. Translated, it gives CASSPLRGRDQPQHF.

The chain uses TRBV6-5 and TRBJ1-2, with 11 positions matching TRBD1. The germline V gene encodes CDR1 MNHEY and CDR2 SVGAGI. The CDR3 has 13 residues. V lost 6 bases, J lost 8 bases, and 5 bases stayed unmatched. CDR3 bases: TGTGCCAGCAGGGGACAGGGGGGTCGGGGCTACACCTTC. Protein product: CASRGQGGRGYTF.

As concerns this clone: The same CDR3 can be traced to other DNA sequences in this sample. DNA for the CDR3: TGCGCCAGCAGCCTGACAGGGGGCGCCTACGAGCAGTACTTC. Its protein is CASSLTGGAYEQYF. The chain couples TRBV5-1 to TRBJ2-7; 10 bases are shared with TRBD1. The trim removed 4 bases at V and 2 bases at J, leaving 3 bases unmatched. CDR1 is SGHRS, CDR2 YFSETQ, per germline. The CDR3 runs 14 residues.

The chain combines TRBV6-1 with TRBJ1-3, with 8 bases aligning to TRBD1. Per the germline V gene, CDR1 is MNHNS and CDR2 is SASEGT. V trimming: 6 bases; J trimming: 10 bases; junction bases outside the gene matches: 5. The CDR3 length is 12 residues. The CDR3 spells CASRYQGATIYF. The DNA of the CDR3 is TGTGCCAGCAGGTACCAGGGGGCGACCATATATTTT.

The chain uses TRBV6-1 and TRBJ2-7; 8 bases map to TRBD1. Per germline, CDR1 MNHNS and CDR2 SASEGT. The CDR3 totals 15 residues. V shed 5 bases, J shed 3 bases, and the junction held 9 bases outside the gene matches. The chain's CDR3 is CASSRIRDRNYEQYF. The CDR3 bases are TGTGCCAGCAGTCGAATCCGGGACAGGAACTACGAGCAGTACTTC.

V is TRBV6-6 and J is TRBJ2-1, with TRBD2 identical over 11 bases. Germline V gene lookup returns CDR1 MNHNY and CDR2 SVGAGI (reference sequence). This CDR3 has 12 residues. V was clipped by 5 bases and J by 13 bases; unmatched bases: 4. This CDR3 is CASSATSGVQFF. The CDR3 coding sequence is TGTGCCAGCAGTGCGACTAGCGGGGTTCAGTTCTTC.

This rearrangement joins TRBV7-6 to TRBJ2-1, with 10 positions matching TRBD1. Germline V gene data show CDR1 as SGHVS and CDR2 as FNYEAQ. The CDR3 totals 15 residues. V was pared by 5 bases and J by 2 bases, with 3 bases of the junction left unmatched. The CDR3 loop reads CASSPDRGAYNEQFF. The CDR3 DNA is TGTGCCAGCAGCCCGGACAGGGGGGCCTACAATGAGCAGTTCTTC.

The V gene is TRBV19, the J gene TRBJ1-4, with D maybe TRBD1 (5 bases). This CDR3 region has 13 residues. Trimming shortened V by 7 bases and J by 5 bases, and 11 bases separated the two germline ends. Germline V gives CDR1 LNHDA, CDR2 SQIVND (reference sequence). CDR3 in amino acids: CASNGGFNEKLFF. The CDR3 DNA reads TGTGCCAGTAACGGGGGGTTCAATGAAAAACTGTTTTTT.

Notes on this clone: At one boundary the junction diverges from the germline segment, which might be a read error. The CDR3 spells CASSLQGSYEKYF. The DNA for the CDR3 is TGTGCCAGCAGCCTCCAGGGGTCATACGAGAAGTACTTC. The chain links TRBV6-6 to TRBJ2-7; D is perhaps TRBD1 (6 bases). This CDR3 region has 13 residues. The germline V gene has CDR1 MNHNY and CDR2 SVGAGI (reference sequence).

This clone was found a few times. The gene calls are TRBV5-1 and TRBJ2-7; 7 nucleotides line up with TRBD2. CDR1 is SGHRS, CDR2 YFSETQ, per germline. V lost 3 bases, J lost 6 bases, and 3 bases stayed unmatched. The CDR3 loop spans 12 amino acids. The CDR3 loop is CASSWGGSEQYF. The DNA of the CDR3 is TGCGCCAGCAGCTGGGGGGGGAGCGAGCAGTACTTC.

The gene calls are TRBV28 and TRBJ2-5; 9 positions match TRBD2. CDR3 length: 14 residues. CDR1 and CDR2 (germline): MDHEN, SYDVKM. Trimming removed 2 bases from V and 3 bases from J; junction bases left unmatched: 1. The CDR3 nucleotides read TGTGCCAGCAGTTTAGCGGGGGGGAAAGAGACCCAGTACTTC. Its protein is CASSLAGGKETQYF. Based on the CDR3 plus reference TRBV28 and TRBJ2-5, the full variable domain is DVKVTQSSRYLVKRTGEKVFLECVQDMDHENMFWYRQDPGLGLRLIYFSYDVKMKEKGDIPEGYSVSREKKERFSLILESASTNQTSMYLCASSLAGGKETQYFGPGTRLLVL.

The rearrangement links TRBV18 to TRBJ1-1; D uncertain. V shed 3 bases and J shed 4 bases, with 12 bases lying between them. The CDR3 runs to 14 residues. CDR1 is KGHSH, CDR2 LQKENI, per germline. This CDR3 reads CASSPRVGSTEAFF. DNA of the CDR3: TGTGCCAGCTCACCTAGAGTAGGGAGCACTGAAGCTTTCTTT.

The chain couples TRBV19 to TRBJ1-1, with 9 bases lining up with TRBD1. The CDR3 spans 16 residues. Germline V gives CDR1 LNHDA, CDR2 SQIVND (reference sequence). The junction had 6 bases not matched to a gene; V was cut back by 4 bases and J by 0 bases. The CDR3 is CASSRPGQGMNTEAFF. The CDR3 nucleotides are TGTGCCAGTAGTAGGCCGGGACAGGGCATGAACACTGAAGCTTTCTTT.

The V and J genes are TRBV7-9 and TRBJ1-2; 9 bases line up with TRBD1. Germline-derived CDR1 and CDR2 are SEHNR and FQNEAQ (reference sequence). The ends lost 4 bases at V and 3 bases at J; junction bases unmatched: 6. The CDR3 length is 15 residues. The CDR3 bases are TGTGCCAGCAGCTCCTGGACAGGGGCGGACTATGGCTACACCTTC. This codes for CASSSWTGADYGYTF. The full variable domain, completed using reference TRBV7-9 and TRBJ1-2, is DTGVSQNPRHKITKRGQNVTFRCDPISEHNRLYWYRQTLGQGPEFLTYFQNEAQLEKSRLLSDRFSAERPKGSFSTLEIQRTEQGDSAMYLCASSSWTGADYGYTFGSGTRLTVV.

The genes are TRBV5-1 and TRBJ2-5; 8 bases agree with TRBD2. Germline CDR1 is SGHRS and CDR2 is YFSETQ. The CDR3 sequence is 16 residues long. The V gene end was trimmed by 2 bases and the J gene end by 5 bases; junction bases not matched to a gene: 11. CDR3 loop: CASSFSHGGAAETQYF. DNA for the CDR3: TGCGCCAGCAGCTTCTCCCACGGGGGGGCCGCCGAGACCCAGTACTTC. Together with reference TRBV5-1 and TRBJ2-5, the CDR3 gives the full variable domain: KAGVTQTPRYLIKTRGQQVTLSCSPISGHRSVSWYQQTPGQGLQFLFEYFSETQRNKGNFPGRFSGRQFSNSRSEMNVSTLELGDSALYLCASSFSHGGAAETQYFGPGTRLLVL.

The rearrangement links TRBV2 to TRBJ2-1; 9 bases agree with TRBD2. CDR3 size: 14 residues. Germline assignment: CDR1 SNHLY and CDR2 FYNNEI. The junction had 5 bases not matched to a gene; V was cut back by 4 bases and J by 7 bases. In nucleotides, the CDR3 is TGTGCCAGCAGTGCCCTAGCGGGGTGGAATGAGCAGTTCTTC. Translation: CASSALAGWNEQFF.

The chain combines TRBV2 with TRBJ2-3, with TRBD2 identical over 7 bases. Germline trimming cut 4 bases from V and 3 bases from J; bases unmatched to any gene: 10. Germline lookup yields CDR1 SNHLY and CDR2 FYNNEI. The CDR3 is 16 residues long. In DNA form, the CDR3 reads TGTGCCAGCAGTGTTGAGGCGGGGGAGGGGACAGATACGCAGTATTTT. This gives the protein CASSVEAGEGTDTQYF.

The CDR3 reads CASSEIRNQPQHF. The CDR3 DNA is TGTGCCAGCAGTGAAATCCGGAATCAGCCCCAGCATTTT. This chain uses TRBV6-1 with TRBJ1-5, with D uncertain. This CDR3 contains 13 residues. V was trimmed by 2 bases and J by 4 bases, leaving 6 bases between them. Looked up from germline, CDR1 is MNHNS and CDR2 is SASEGT.

This clone was found a few times. For the CDR3, the DNA is TGTGCCAGCAGCGGTCGGGAAGCCTACAATGAGCAGTTCTTC. Protein product: CASSGREAYNEQFF. The rearrangement joins TRBV5-4 to TRBJ2-1; D is possibly TRBD2 (5 bases). The V gene lost 4 bases and the J gene lost 2 bases, with 10 bases spanning the gap. The germline V gene has CDR1 SGHNT and CDR2 YYREEE (reference sequence). The CDR3 spans 14 residues.